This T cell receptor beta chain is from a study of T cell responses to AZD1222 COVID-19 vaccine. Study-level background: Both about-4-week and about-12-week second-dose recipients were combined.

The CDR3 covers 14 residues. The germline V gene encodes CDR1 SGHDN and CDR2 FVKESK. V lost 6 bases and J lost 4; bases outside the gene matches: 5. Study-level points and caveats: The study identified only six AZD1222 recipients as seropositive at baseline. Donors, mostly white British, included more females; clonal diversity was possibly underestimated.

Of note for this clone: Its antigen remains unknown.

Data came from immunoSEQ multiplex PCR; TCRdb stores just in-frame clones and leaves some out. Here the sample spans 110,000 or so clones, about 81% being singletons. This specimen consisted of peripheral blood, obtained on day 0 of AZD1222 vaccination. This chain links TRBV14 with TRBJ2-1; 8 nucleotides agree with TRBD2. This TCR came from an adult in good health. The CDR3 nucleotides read TGTGCCAGCAGTCGCGGGGGGTCTTACAATGAGCAGTTCTTC. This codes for CASSRGGSYNEQFF.